Presented here are 32 T cell receptor beta chains from one specimen sequenced in a study of T-cell reconstitution after alpha-beta-depleted transplantation in children. As it was prepared, the TCRbeta library received unique molecular identifiers. Via MiXCR, TCRdb re-called the PCR reads, giving one row per CDR3 protein. The table shows 190,000 or so distinct CDR3 sequences, with approximately 6.6% occurring only once. Sequenced here: PBMCs from the stem cell graft donor, sampled from the stem cell graft. These receptors were collected from a human donor who donated a stem cell graft to a child with Wiskott-Aldrich syndrome.

This clonotype was counted at least ten times. The rearrangement joins TRBV29-1 to TRBJ1-1, with D unresolved. V lost 4 bases, J lost 0 bases, and 9 bases lay in between. The CDR3 length is 13 residues. Germline CDR1 reads SQVTM; CDR2 reads ANQGSEA. The CDR3 reads CSVVRPLNTEAFF. Written as DNA, the CDR3 is TGCAGCGTTGTTAGGCCCTTGAACACTGAAGCTTTCTTT.

A few counts support this clonotype. The rearrangement uses TRBV28 and TRBJ1-2; the D is unclear. Germline values: CDR1 MDHEN, CDR2 SYDVKM. The CDR3 extends over 16 amino acids. V gave up 4 bases and J gave up 4 bases, with 19 bases separating them. DNA of the CDR3: TGTGCCAGCAGTTCTGCAGAGAGGGTGTCGGGCTATGGCTACACCTTC. Amino acids: CASSSAERVSGYGYTF.

This clonotype has a count of ten or more. This chain connects TRBV5-1 to TRBJ1-1; a possible D gene is TRBD1 (6 bases). The CDR3 covers 13 residues. V was trimmed by 5 bases and J by 1 base, leaving 9 bases between them. The germline CDR1 and CDR2 sequences are SGHRS and YFSETQ. The CDR3 loop reads CASRPTGNTEAFF. DNA of the CDR3: TGCGCCAGCAGGCCGACAGGGAACACTGAAGCTTTCTTT.

This clonotype has at least ten counts. The chain carries TRBV28 and TRBJ2-5; D may be TRBD2 (5 bases). Germline V gene lookup returns CDR1 MDHEN and CDR2 SYDVKM. V was cut by 4 bases and J by 2 bases, with 14 bases left in between. This CDR3 has 15 amino acids. CDR3 residues: CASSYTGKHQETQYF. The CDR3 DNA sequence: TGTGCCAGCAGTTACACCGGGAAACATCAAGAGACCCAGTACTTC.

This clonotype was detected ten times or more. The J gene is TRBJ2-7, the V gene TRBV10-2; tentative D call: TRBD2 (5 bases). This CDR3 is built from 13 residues. Germline V CDR1 and CDR2: WSHSY, SAAADI. The ends were cut back, 8 bases at V and 2 bases at J, with 13 bases in the middle. Here the CDR3 reads CASREKGPYEQYF. The CDR3 DNA sequence: TGCGCCAGCCGGGAAAAGGGTCCCTACGAGCAGTACTTC.

This clonotype was seen ten or more times. J is TRBJ1-2 and V is TRBV14; D might be TRBD1 (6 bases). Germline V gene lookup returns CDR1 SGHDN and CDR2 FVKESK. CDR3 length: 16 residues. Trimming took 3 bases from V and 6 from J, leaving 20 bases between them. The CDR3 loop reads CASSQPGAGGLHGYTF. CDR3 nucleotides: TGTGCCAGCAGCCAGCCTGGGGCTGGGGGGCTCCATGGCTACACCTTC.

The chain is built from TRBV19 and TRBJ2-5; 7 bases fit TRBD2. V shed 5 bases, J shed 5 bases, and the junction held 8 bases outside the gene matches. Germline CDR1 and CDR2: LNHDA and SQIVND (reference sequence). CDR3 length: 14 amino acids. In nucleotides, the CDR3 is TGTGCCAGTAGTTCCCGTGAGGGAGGGGAGACCCAGTACTTC. This encodes CASSSREGGETQYF.

At least ten counts were recorded for this clonotype. The CDR3 DNA follows: TGCAGTGCTAGAGAAGGACAGGGGGATTACAATGAGCAGTTCTTC. Protein product: CSAREGQGDYNEQFF. The chain joins TRBV20-1 to TRBJ2-1; 10 bases match TRBD1. Germline CDR1 reads DFQATT; CDR2 reads SNEGSKA (reference sequence). The CDR3 spans 15 residues. V lost 0 bases, J lost 4 bases, and 3 bases stayed unmatched.

V gene TRBV24-1 combines with J gene TRBJ2-1; D is possibly TRBD1 (6 bases). The CDR3 is 16 amino acids. CDR1 is KGHDR and CDR2 is SFDVKD in the germline V gene. V lost 1 base, J lost 3 bases, and 12 bases lay in between. CDR3: CATSDFRTDDYNEQFF. The CDR3 coding sequence is TGTGCCACCAGTGATTTTAGGACAGACGACTACAATGAGCAGTTCTTC.

In its sample, this clonotype was seen many times. The V gene is TRBV5-1, the J gene TRBJ2-1; D ambiguous. The V gene lost 2 bases and the J gene lost 5 bases, with 14 bases spanning the gap. Germline V gene sequence: CDR1 SGHRS, CDR2 YFSETQ. The CDR3 runs 15 residues. CDR3 residues: CASSLSQVADNEQFF. The CDR3 region has the DNA TGCGCCAGCAGCTTAAGCCAGGTCGCGGACAATGAGCAGTTCTTC.

The rearrangement uses TRBV29-1 and TRBJ1-1; TRBD1 might be the D (5 bases). V was clipped by 5 bases and J by 0 bases, with 10 bases between them. CDR1 is SQVTM, CDR2 ANQGSEA, per germline. The CDR3 extends over 13 amino acids. The chain's CDR3 is CSVWGGVNTEAFF. CDR3 nucleotide sequence: TGCAGCGTTTGGGGGGGAGTGAACACTGAAGCTTTCTTT. The whole variable domain, remainder taken from reference TRBV29-1 and TRBJ1-1, is SAVISQKPSRDICQRGTSLTIQCQVDSQVTMMFWYRQQPGQSLTLIATANQGSEATYESGFVIDKFPISRPNLTFSTLTVSNMSPEDSSIYLCSVWGGVNTEAFFGQGTRLTVV.

This clonotype was detected ten times or more. This chain uses TRBV7-2 with TRBJ2-1, with D hard to call. This CDR3 has 15 residues. V lost 5 bases to trimming and J lost 0 bases, with 11 bases between them. The germline V gene encodes CDR1 SGHTA and CDR2 FQGNSA. The CDR3 region is CASSRIGDSYNEQFF. For the CDR3, the DNA is TGTGCCAGCAGCCGCATAGGTGACTCCTACAATGAGCAGTTCTTC.

In its sample, this clonotype was seen many times. One end of the junction fails to match germline, which may point to a read error. This chain joins TRBV20-1 and TRBJ2-1; either TRBD1 or TRBD2 may fit D (5 bases each). CDR1 and CDR2 from the germline V gene are DFQATT and SNEGSKA (reference sequence). The CDR3 is 14 residues long. The CDR3 protein is CSANGDRSDNEQFF. In DNA form, the CDR3 reads TGCAGTGCGAATGGGGACCGCTCCGACAATGAGCAGTTCTTC.

To note about this clonotype: An end of the junction differs from the germline gene, which may be a read error. This rearrangement joins TRBV20-1 to TRBJ2-6; 11 nucleotides align to TRBD1. The CDR3 is 18 amino acids. CDR1 is DFQATT, CDR2 SNEGSKA, per germline (reference sequence). The CDR3 DNA sequence: TGCAGTGCTAGAGATACCGGGACAGGGGGACCTGGGGCCAACGACCTGACTTTC. Residues: CSARDTGTGGPGANDLTF.

This clonotype was seen a few times. The chain employs TRBV6-2 or TRBV6-3 and TRBJ2-2; D uncertain. The CDR3 consists of 13 residues. V was shortened by 5 bases and J by 6 bases, with 10 bases between the two germline ends. In germline, CDR1 is MNHEY, CDR2 SVGEGT. CDR3 sequence (DNA): TGTGCCAGCAGTGTGGCAACCCCCGGGGAGCTGTTTTTT. Its protein is CASSVATPGELFF.

This clonotype was recorded a few times. The chain combines TRBV2 with TRBJ2-3, with no clear D. This CDR3 spans 16 amino acids. The germline V gene has CDR1 SNHLY and CDR2 FYNNEI. V shed 9 bases and J shed 2 bases, with 21 bases lying between them. The CDR3 here is CASRRRTTPLTDTQYF. CDR3 DNA: TGTGCCAGTAGAAGGCGCACAACCCCTCTCACAGATACGCAGTATTTT.

In its sample, this clonotype was seen many times. This rearrangement joins TRBV7-6 to TRBJ2-7, with 8 bases fitting TRBD1. J gave up 5 bases and V 1 base, and 16 bases lay outside the gene matches. Germline values: CDR1 SGHVS, CDR2 FNYEAQ. The CDR3 has 18 residues. The CDR3 protein is CASSLVEIHPRTGNEQYF. CDR3 bases: TGTGCCAGCAGCTTAGTAGAAATACACCCACGGACAGGGAACGAGCAGTACTTC.

This clonotype was seen many times. The V and J genes are TRBV4-2 and TRBJ2-1; a possible D gene is TRBD2 (7 bases). Trimming cost V 0 bases and J 13 bases, with 16 bases left between them. The CDR3 contains 14 residues. From germline, CDR1 is LGHNA and CDR2 YNFKEQ. The CDR3 DNA is TGTGCCAGCAGCCAAGATGTGGGGAGGGGGGGACAGTTCTTC. Translated, it gives CASSQDVGRGGQFF.

The table lists this clonotype with a few counts. V usage is TRBV30 and J usage is TRBJ2-7; D is uncertain. V lost 4 bases and J lost 4, with 14 bases in between. Germline loops: CDR1 GTSNPN, CDR2 SVGIG (reference sequence). The CDR3 is made up of 13 amino acids. CDR3 DNA: TGTGCCTGGAAGGGTCACTACCCTTACGAGCAGTACTTC. This encodes CAWKGHYPYEQYF.

This clonotype was detected many times. The rearrangement uses TRBV6-2 or TRBV6-3 and TRBJ2-1, with 10 positions matching TRBD2. The CDR3 has 21 residues. V lost 5 bases to trimming and J lost 0 bases; unmatched junction nucleotides: 19. The germline gives CDR1 MNHEY, CDR2 SVGEGT. CDR3 DNA sequence: TGTGCCAGCAGTCCTGGACTAGCGGAGGTGTGGATCCCAAACTCCTACAATGAGCAGTTCTTC. Protein: CASSPGLAEVWIPNSYNEQFF.

This clonotype was detected only a few times. V is TRBV3-1 and J is TRBJ1-5; D gene uncertain. The V gene lost 3 bases and the J gene lost 2 bases, with 8 bases spanning the gap. From germline, CDR1 is LGHDT and CDR2 YNNKEL (reference sequence). CDR3 size: 14 residues. The CDR3 sequence: CASSQAAGNQPQHF. CDR3 nucleotide sequence: TGTGCCAGCAGCCAGGCCGCGGGCAATCAGCCCCAGCATTTT.

This clonotype was recorded at least ten times. The genes are TRBV7-2 and TRBJ2-7; tentatively, D is TRBD2 (5 bases). Germline V gene lookup returns CDR1 SGHTA and CDR2 FQGNSA. This CDR3 region has 14 residues. Trimming removed 5 bases at V and 3 bases at J, with 14 bases between. The CDR3 reads CASSPRRTGYEQYF. In nucleotides, the CDR3 is TGTGCCAGCAGCCCGAGGCGGACTGGCTACGAGCAGTACTTC. The whole variable domain, remainder taken from reference TRBV7-2 and TRBJ2-7, is GAGVSQSPSNKVTEKGKDVELRCDPISGHTALYWYRQSLGQGLEFLIYFQGNSAPDKSGLPSDRFSAERTGGSVSTLTIQRTQQEDSAVYLCASSPRRTGYEQYFGPGTRLTVT.

The gene calls are TRBV12-3 or TRBV12-4 and TRBJ2-7, with 7 nucleotides matching TRBD1. J lost 3 bases, V lost 6 bases, and 8 bases had no gene match. This CDR3 contains 14 residues. The CDR3 nucleotides are TGTGCCAGCAGACGCTGGGGACAGATCTACGAGCAGTACTTC. Translating gives CASRRWGQIYEQYF.

This clonotype was seen only a few times. The chain links TRBV28 to TRBJ1-1; no definite D call. Germline values: CDR1 MDHEN, CDR2 SYDVKM. The germline V and J ends were trimmed by 8 bases and 0 bases, with 10 bases remaining between them. The CDR3 has 13 amino acids. The CDR3 protein is CASAPDLNTEAFF. In DNA form, the CDR3 reads TGTGCCAGCGCCCCGGACCTGAACACTGAAGCTTTCTTT.

This clonotype was recorded many times. The chain combines TRBV6-1 with TRBJ1-1; possible D gene TRBD1, 5 bases. The V end lost 3 bases, the J end lost 7 bases, and 12 bases lay between the germline ends. The CDR3 is 13 amino acids. The germline gives CDR1 MNHNS, CDR2 SASEGT. The CDR3 region has the DNA TGTGCCAGCAGTGAGACCGGGACGGATGAAGCTTTCTTT. Translation gives CASSETGTDEAFF.

This clonotype was counted many times. The chain uses TRBV28 and TRBJ1-2; no reliable D call. In germline, CDR1 is MDHEN, CDR2 SYDVKM. V was clipped by 5 bases and J by 4 bases, with 11 bases between them. The length of the CDR3 is 13 residues. The CDR3 protein is CASSPLQGYGYTF. DNA of the CDR3: TGTGCCAGCAGTCCCCTCCAAGGCTATGGCTACACCTTC.

This clonotype was seen ten or more times. The chain links TRBV11-2 to TRBJ2-1, with D possibly being TRBD1 or TRBD2 (5 bases each). Germline values: CDR1 SGHAT, CDR2 FQNNGV. V gave up 5 bases and J gave up 5 bases, with 22 bases separating them. The CDR3 runs 17 residues. DNA for the CDR3: TGTGCCAGCAGCAATCCCGGGGCGGGCTATTCGAACAATGAGCAGTTCTTC. The encoded protein is CASSNPGAGYSNNEQFF.

This clonotype has a count of ten or more. The rearrangement links TRBV6-2 or TRBV6-3 to TRBJ2-3; a possible D gene is TRBD1 (6 bases). Germline V gene sequence: CDR1 MNHEY, CDR2 SVGEGT. The CDR3 is 12 residues long. The germline V and J ends were trimmed by 8 bases and 7 bases, with 13 bases remaining between them. CDR3 nucleotides: TGTGCCAGCCTCGGGACATGGAATACGCAGTATTTT. Amino acid sequence: CASLGTWNTQYF.

The chain joins TRBV30 to TRBJ1-5, with D tentatively TRBD1 (5 bases). Germline V gene data show CDR1 as GTSNPN and CDR2 as SVGIG (reference sequence). The CDR3 spans 15 residues. V lost 3 bases, J lost 2 bases, and 14 bases lay in between. The CDR3 DNA reads TGTGCCTGGAGCGCGGACATGGGGGGCAATCAGCCCCAGCATTTT. It specifies CAWSADMGGNQPQHF. Drawing the rest from reference TRBV30 and TRBJ1-5, the complete variable domain is SQTIHQWPATLVQPVGSPLSLECTVEGTSNPNLYWYRQAAGRGLQLLFYSVGIGQISSEVPQNLSASRPQDRQFILSSKKLLLSDSGFYLCAWSADMGGNQPQHFGDGTRLSIL.

In this sample, this clonotype turned up many times. The chain employs TRBV5-4 and TRBJ2-7; D is perhaps TRBD1 (5 bases). Trimming pared 0 bases from V and 6 bases from J, leaving 10 bases between. CDR1 SGHNT and CDR2 YYREEE come from the germline V gene (reference sequence). This CDR3 is 13 amino acids long. CDR3 nucleotides: TGTGCCAGCAGCTTGGCCAGGGTTGCCGAGCAGTACTTC. Translated: CASSLARVAEQYF. Supplemented by reference TRBV5-4 and TRBJ2-7, the full variable domain reads ETGVTQSPTHLIKTRGQQVTLRCSSQSGHNTVSWYQQALGQGPQFIFQYYREEENGRGNFPPRFSGLQFPNYSSELNVNALELDDSALYLCASSLARVAEQYFGPGTRLTVT.

As to this clonotype: A much larger clone differs by one base, so this may be a read error. The rearrangement links TRBV12-3 or TRBV12-4 to TRBJ2-3, with D tentatively TRBD1 (5 bases). The germline V and J ends were trimmed by 4 bases and 2 bases, with 10 bases remaining between them. The CDR3 runs to 14 residues. The CDR3 region is CASSYLDNTDTQYF. In nucleotides, the CDR3 is TGTGCCAGCAGTTATTTGGACAACACAGATACGCAGTATTTT.

This clonotype occurred many times. J is TRBJ2-3 and V is TRBV2; perhaps TRBD2 as D (5 bases). The CDR3 has 14 amino acids. Germline CDR1 and CDR2: SNHLY and FYNNEI. Trimming removed 3 bases from V and 6 bases from J, with 13 bases in between. CDR3 loop: CASSDLTPGDTQYF. As DNA, the CDR3 is TGTGCCAGCAGTGATCTGACCCCGGGGGATACGCAGTATTTT.